This T cell receptor beta chain was sequenced during a study of cytomegalovirus exposure and HLA in healthy donors. General study findings and limits: TCR association rates varied by HLA locus in a later analysis, with DRB1 highest and HLA-C lowest. Researchers counted around 160 TCR beta chains as cytomegalovirus-associated. Presence/absence comparisons presumed near-even sequencing depth among donors.

Of note for this clone: Its antigen is unknown.

The V end was cut by 3 bases, the J end by 0 bases, with 12 bases between. This CDR3 has 14 residues. Germline V gene lookup returns CDR1 GTSNPN and CDR2 SVGIG (reference sequence). Primers for the PCR totalled 60 Vbeta and 13 Jbeta. Clones were sequenced by immunoSEQ multiplex PCR, and TCRdb holds only the in-frame ones, with some missing. This sample carries just under 65,000 clones, with about 16% going to the ten biggest clones. The receptor was derived from a boy under 18 in good health and CMV-seronegative. The chain combines TRBV30 with TRBJ2-7, with a possible D match to TRBD1 (5 bases). Sequenced input: PBMCs. The CDR3 here is CAWRTEPYSYEQYF. The CDR3 nucleotides read TGTGCCTGGAGGACAGAACCGTACTCCTACGAGCAGTACTTC.